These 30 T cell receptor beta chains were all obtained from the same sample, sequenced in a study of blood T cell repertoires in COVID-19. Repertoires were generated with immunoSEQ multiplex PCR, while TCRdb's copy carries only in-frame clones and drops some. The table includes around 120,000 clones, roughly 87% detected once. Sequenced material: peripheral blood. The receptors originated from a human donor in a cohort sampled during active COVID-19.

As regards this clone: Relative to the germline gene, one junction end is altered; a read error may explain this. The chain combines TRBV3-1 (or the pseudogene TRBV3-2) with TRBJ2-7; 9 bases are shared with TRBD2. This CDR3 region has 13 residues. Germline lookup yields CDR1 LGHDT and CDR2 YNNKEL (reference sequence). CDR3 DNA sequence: TGTGCCAGCAGCCAAGTTATTAGCGGGAGTAAGGACTTC. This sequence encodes CASSQVISGSKDF.

Here the CDR3 reads CASSSTSGATYEQYF. The CDR3 nucleotides read TGTGCCAGCAGCAGCACTAGCGGGGCCACCTACGAGCAGTACTTC. The V call is TRBV5-8, the J call TRBJ2-7; the match to TRBD2 covers 10 bases. The CDR3 has 15 residues. The J segment lost 2 bases and the V segment lost 4 bases, leaving 6 bases of the junction unmatched. CDR1 SGHTS and CDR2 YDEGEE come from the germline V gene.

The CDR3 sequence: CASSSDRGQPQHF. The DNA for the CDR3 is TGTGCCAGCAGCTCCGACAGGGGGCAGCCCCAGCATTTT. The rearrangement joins TRBV7-2 to TRBJ1-5; 9 bases are shared with TRBD1. CDR3 length: 13 amino acids. Germline V gene data show CDR1 as SGHTA and CDR2 as FQGNSA. After removal of 4 bases from V and 7 bases from J, the junction contained 2 bases not matched to a gene. The complete variable domain, with remaining parts taken from reference TRBV7-2 and TRBJ1-5, reads GAGVSQSPSNKVTEKGKDVELRCDPISGHTALYWYRQSLGQGLEFLIYFQGNSAPDKSGLPSDRFSAERTGGSVSTLTIQRTQQEDSAVYLCASSSDRGQPQHFGDGTRLSIL.

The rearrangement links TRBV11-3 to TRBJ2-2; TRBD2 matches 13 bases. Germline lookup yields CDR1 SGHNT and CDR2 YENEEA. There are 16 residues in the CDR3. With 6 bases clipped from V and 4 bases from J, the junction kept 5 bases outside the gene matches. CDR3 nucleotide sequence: TGTGCCAGCAGTTCGGGACTAGCGGGGACCACCGGGGAGCTGTTTTTT. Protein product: CASSSGLAGTTGELFF.

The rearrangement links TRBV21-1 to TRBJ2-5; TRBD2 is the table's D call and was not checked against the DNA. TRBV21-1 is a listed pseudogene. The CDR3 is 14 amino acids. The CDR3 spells CASSIGPGQETQYF. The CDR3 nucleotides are TGTGCCAGCAGCATTGGCCCGGGCCAAGAGACCCAGTACTTC.

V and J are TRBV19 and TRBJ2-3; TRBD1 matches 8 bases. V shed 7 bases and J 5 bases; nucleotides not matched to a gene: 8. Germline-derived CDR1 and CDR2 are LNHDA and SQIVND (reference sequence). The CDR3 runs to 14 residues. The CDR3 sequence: CASNGQGAGDTQYF. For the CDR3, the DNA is TGTGCCAGTAACGGACAGGGTGCGGGAGATACGCAGTATTTT.

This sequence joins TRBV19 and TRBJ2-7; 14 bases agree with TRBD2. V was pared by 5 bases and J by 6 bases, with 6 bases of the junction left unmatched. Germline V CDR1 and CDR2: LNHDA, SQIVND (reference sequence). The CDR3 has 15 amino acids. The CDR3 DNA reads TGTGCCAGTAGTCCCGGGACTAGCGGGAGTTCCGAGCAGTACTTC. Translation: CASSPGTSGSSEQYF.

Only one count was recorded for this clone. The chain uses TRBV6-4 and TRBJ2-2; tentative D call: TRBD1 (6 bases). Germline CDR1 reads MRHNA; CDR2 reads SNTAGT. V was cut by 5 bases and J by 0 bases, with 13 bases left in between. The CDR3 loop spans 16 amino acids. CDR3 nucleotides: TGTGCCAGCAGTTTGGGGGCGGGCGCGAACACCGGGGAGCTGTTTTTT. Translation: CASSLGAGANTGELFF.

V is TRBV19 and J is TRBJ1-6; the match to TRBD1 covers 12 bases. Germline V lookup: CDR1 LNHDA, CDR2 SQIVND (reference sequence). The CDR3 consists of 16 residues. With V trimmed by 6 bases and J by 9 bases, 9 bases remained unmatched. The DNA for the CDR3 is TGTGCCAGTAGCCCGGGACAGGGGGCGCGAAGTTCACCCCTCCACTTT. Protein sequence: CASSPGQGARSSPLHF.

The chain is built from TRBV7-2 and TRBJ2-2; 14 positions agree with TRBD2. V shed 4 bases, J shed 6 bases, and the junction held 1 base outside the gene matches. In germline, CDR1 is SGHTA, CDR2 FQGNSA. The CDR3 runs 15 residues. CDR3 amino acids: CASSSGLAGAGELFF. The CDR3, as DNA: TGTGCCAGCAGCTCGGGACTAGCGGGGGCCGGGGAGCTGTTTTTT.

The chain's CDR3 is CASSRTGQGLEKLFF. The CDR3 nucleotides read TGTGCCAGCAGCAGGACGGGACAGGGGTTGGAAAAACTGTTTTTT. The chain employs TRBV9 and TRBJ1-4; 10 bases match TRBD1. Germline CDR1 and CDR2: SGDLS and YYNGEE. J was trimmed by 8 bases and V by 4 bases; bases with no gene match: 8. The CDR3 is made up of 15 amino acids. The whole variable domain, filled in from reference TRBV9 and TRBJ1-4, reads DSGVTQTPKHLITATGQRVTLRCSPRSGDLSVYWYQQSLDQGLQFLIQYYNGEERAKGNILERFSAQQFPDLHSELNLSSLELGDSALYFCASSRTGQGLEKLFFGSGTQLSVL.

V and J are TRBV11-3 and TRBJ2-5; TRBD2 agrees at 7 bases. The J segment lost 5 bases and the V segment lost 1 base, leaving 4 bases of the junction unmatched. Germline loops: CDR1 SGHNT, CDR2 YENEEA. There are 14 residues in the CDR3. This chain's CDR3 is CASSLASGMETQYF. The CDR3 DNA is TGTGCCAGCAGCTTAGCGAGCGGGATGGAGACCCAGTACTTC.

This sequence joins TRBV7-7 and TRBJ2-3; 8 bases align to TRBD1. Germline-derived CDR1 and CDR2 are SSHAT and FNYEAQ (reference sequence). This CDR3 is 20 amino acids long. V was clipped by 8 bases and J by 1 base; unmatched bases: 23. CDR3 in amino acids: CASLTSNRGCSTGRTDTQYF. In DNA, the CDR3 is TGTGCCAGCTTAACCTCAAACAGGGGGTGTTCAACGGGGCGCACAGATACGCAGTATTTT.

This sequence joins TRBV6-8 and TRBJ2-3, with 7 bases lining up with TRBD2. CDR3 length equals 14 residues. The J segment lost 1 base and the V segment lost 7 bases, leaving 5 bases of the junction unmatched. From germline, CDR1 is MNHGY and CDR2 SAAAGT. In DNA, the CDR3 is TGTGCCAGCACCCTCACTAGCGGCACAGATACGCAGTATTTT. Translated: CASTLTSGTDTQYF.

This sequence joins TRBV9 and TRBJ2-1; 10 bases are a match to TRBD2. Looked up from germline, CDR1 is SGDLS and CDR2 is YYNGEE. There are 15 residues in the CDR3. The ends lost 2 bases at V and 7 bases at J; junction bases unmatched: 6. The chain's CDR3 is CASSVRAGGPNEQFF. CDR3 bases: TGTGCCAGCAGCGTGAGAGCGGGGGGGCCAAATGAGCAGTTCTTC.

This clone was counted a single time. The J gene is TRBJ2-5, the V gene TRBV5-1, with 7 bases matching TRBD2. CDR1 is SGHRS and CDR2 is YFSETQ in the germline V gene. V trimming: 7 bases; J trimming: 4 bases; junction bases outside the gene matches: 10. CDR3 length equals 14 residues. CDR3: CASQSRTGGETQYF. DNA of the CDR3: TGCGCCAGCCAAAGTAGGACGGGAGGAGAGACCCAGTACTTC.

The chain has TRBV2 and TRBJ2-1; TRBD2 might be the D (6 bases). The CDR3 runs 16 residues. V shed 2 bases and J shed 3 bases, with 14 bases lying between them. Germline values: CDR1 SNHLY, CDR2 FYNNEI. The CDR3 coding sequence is TGTGCCAGCAGTGAACTTATAGGGACTCGCTACAATGAGCAGTTCTTC. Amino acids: CASSELIGTRYNEQFF. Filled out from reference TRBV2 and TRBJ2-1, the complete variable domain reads EPEVTQTPSHQVTQMGQEVILRCVPISNHLYFYWYRQILGQKVEFLVSFYNNEISEKSEIFDDQFSVERPDGSNFTLKIRSTKLEDSAMYFCASSELIGTRYNEQFFGPGTRLTVL.

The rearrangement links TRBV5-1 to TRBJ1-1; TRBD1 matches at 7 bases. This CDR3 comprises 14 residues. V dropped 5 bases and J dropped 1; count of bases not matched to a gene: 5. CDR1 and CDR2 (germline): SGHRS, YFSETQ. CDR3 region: CASRQGQQNTEAFF. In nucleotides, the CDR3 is TGCGCCAGCAGACAGGGACAGCAGAACACTGAAGCTTTCTTT.

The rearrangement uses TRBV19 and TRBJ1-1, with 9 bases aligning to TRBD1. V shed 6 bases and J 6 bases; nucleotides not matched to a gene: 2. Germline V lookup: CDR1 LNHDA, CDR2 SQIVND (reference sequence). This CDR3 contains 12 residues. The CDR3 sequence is CASRRTGAEAFF. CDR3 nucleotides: TGTGCCAGTAGACGGACAGGGGCTGAAGCTTTCTTT.

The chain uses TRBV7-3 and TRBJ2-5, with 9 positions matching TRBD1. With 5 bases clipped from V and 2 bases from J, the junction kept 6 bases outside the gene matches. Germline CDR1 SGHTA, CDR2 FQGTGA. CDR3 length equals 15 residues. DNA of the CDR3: TGTGCCAGCAGCCCTGGGACAGGGAGACAAGAGACCCAGTACTTC. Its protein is CASSPGTGRQETQYF.

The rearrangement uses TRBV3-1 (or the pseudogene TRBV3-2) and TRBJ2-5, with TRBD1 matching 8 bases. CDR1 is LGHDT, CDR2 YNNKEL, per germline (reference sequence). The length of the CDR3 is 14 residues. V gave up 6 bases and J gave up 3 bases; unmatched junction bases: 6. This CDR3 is CASRLRGLEETQYF. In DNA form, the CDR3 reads TGTGCCAGCAGGCTCAGGGGGCTAGAAGAGACCCAGTACTTC.

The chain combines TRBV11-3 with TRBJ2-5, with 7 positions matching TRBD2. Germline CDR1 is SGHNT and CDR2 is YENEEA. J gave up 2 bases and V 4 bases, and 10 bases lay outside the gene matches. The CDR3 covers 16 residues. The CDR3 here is CASSSRGGLSQETQYF. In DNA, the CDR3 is TGTGCCAGCAGCTCCCGCGGGGGTTTGTCTCAAGAGACCCAGTACTTC.

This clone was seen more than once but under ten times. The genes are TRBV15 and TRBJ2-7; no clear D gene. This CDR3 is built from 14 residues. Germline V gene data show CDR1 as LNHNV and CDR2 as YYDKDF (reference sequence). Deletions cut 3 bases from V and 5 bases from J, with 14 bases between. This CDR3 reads CATSRSYLRDEQYF. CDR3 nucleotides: TGTGCCACCAGCAGGTCCTACCTTCGGGACGAGCAGTACTTC.

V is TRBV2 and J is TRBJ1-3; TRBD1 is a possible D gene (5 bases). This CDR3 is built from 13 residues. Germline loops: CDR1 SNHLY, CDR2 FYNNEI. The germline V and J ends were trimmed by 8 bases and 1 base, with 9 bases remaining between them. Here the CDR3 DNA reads TGTGCCAGCCTGGAGGGGTCTGGAAACACCATATATTTT. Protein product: CASLEGSGNTIYF.

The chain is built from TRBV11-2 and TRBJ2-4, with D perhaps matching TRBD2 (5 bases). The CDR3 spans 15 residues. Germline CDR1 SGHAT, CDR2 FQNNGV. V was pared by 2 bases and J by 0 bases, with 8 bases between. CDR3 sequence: CASSLNAGAKNIQYF. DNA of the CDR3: TGTGCCAGCAGCTTAAATGCGGGAGCCAAAAACATTCAGTACTTC.

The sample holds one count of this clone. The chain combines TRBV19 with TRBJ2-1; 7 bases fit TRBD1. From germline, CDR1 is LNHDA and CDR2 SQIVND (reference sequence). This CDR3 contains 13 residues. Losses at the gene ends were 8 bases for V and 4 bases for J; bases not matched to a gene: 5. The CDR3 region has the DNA TGTGCCAGTGGGGTGACAGGGTACAATGAGCAGTTCTTC. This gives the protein CASGVTGYNEQFF. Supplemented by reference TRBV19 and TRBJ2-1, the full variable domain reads DGGITQSPKYLFRKEGQNVTLSCEQNLNHDAMYWYRQDPGQGLRLIYYSQIVNDFQKGDIAEGYSVSREKKESFPLTVTSAQKNPTAFYLCASGVTGYNEQFFGPGTRLTVL.

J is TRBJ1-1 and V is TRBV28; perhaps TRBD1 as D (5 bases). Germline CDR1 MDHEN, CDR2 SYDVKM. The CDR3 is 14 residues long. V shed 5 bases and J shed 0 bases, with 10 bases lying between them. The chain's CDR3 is CASSTQGMNTEAFF. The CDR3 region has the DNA TGTGCCAGCAGTACCCAGGGAATGAACACTGAAGCTTTCTTT.

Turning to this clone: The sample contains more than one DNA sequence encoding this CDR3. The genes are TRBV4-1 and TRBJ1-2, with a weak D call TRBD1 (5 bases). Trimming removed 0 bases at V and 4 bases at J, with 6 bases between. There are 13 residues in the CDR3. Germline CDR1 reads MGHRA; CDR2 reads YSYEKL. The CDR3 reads CASSQEGGYGYTF. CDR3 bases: TGCGCCAGCAGCCAAGAGGGGGGCTATGGCTACACCTTC.

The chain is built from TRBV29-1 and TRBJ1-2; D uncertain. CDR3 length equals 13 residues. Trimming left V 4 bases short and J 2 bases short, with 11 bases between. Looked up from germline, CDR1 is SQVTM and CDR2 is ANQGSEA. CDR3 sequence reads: CSVAAGPNYGYTF. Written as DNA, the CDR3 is TGCAGCGTTGCCGCAGGCCCAAACTATGGCTACACCTTC.

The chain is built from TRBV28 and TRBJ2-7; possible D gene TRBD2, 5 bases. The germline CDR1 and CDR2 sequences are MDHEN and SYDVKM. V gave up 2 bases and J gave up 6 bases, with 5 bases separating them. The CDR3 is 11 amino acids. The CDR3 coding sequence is TGTGCCAGCAGTTTAGGGAGCGAGCAGTACTTC. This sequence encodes CASSLGSEQYF.